The entry that follows covers one T cell receptor (beta chain) sequence. Generated by immunoSEQ multiplex PCR, the TCRdb table keeps only in-frame clones and is missing some. This sample has 130,000 to 150,000 clones; roughly nine tenths occur once, and the top ten carry roughly 9.2%. This specimen belongs to a study of cytomegalovirus exposure and HLA in healthy donors. The V gene's germline CDR1 is SGDLS and CDR2 YYNGEE. This CDR3 contains 15 residues. V shed 2 bases, J shed 8 bases, and the junction held 8 bases outside the gene matches. The chain is built from TRBV9 and TRBJ1-4; 8 nucleotides align to TRBD1. This clonotype was sampled from a woman aged 18-29 years in good health and CMV-seropositive. Material: PBMCs. CDR3 residues: CASSVGGQGGEKLFF. The DNA for the CDR3 is TGTGCCAGCAGCGTCGGAGGACAGGGTGGGGAAAAACTGTTTTTT.